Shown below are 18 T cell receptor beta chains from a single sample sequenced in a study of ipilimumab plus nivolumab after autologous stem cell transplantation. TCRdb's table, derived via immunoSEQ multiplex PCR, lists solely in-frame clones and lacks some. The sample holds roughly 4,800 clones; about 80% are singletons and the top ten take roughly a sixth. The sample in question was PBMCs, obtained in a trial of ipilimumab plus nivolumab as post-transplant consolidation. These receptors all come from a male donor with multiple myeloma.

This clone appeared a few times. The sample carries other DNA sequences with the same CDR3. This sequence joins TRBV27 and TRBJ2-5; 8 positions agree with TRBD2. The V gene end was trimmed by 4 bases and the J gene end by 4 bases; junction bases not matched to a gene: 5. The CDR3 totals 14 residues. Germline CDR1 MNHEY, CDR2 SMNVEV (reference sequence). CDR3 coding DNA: TGTGCCAGCAGTTCCTCGGGAGGGGGAGAGACCCAGTACTTC. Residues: CASSSSGGGETQYF.

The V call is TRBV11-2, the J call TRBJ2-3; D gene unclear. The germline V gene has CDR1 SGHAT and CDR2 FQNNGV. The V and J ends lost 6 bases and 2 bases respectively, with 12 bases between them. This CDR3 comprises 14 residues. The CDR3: CASSDILHTDTQYF. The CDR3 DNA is TGTGCCAGCAGTGATATACTGCACACAGATACGCAGTATTTT.

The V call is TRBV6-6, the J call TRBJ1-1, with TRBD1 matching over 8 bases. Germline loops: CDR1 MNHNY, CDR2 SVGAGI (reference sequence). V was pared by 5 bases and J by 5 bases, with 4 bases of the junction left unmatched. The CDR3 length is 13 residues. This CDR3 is CASSKTGGTEAFF. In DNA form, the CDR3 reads TGTGCCAGCAGTAAAACAGGGGGGACTGAAGCTTTCTTT.

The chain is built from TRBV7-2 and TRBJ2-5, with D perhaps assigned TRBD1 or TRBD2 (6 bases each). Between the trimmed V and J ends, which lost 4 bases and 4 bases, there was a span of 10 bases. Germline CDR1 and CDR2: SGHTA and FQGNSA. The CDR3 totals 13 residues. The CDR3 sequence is CASSSKGGETQYF. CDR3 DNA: TGTGCCAGCAGCTCCAAGGGGGGAGAGACCCAGTACTTC. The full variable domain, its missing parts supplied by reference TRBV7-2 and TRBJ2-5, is GAGVSQSPSNKVTEKGKDVELRCDPISGHTALYWYRQSLGQGLEFLIYFQGNSAPDKSGLPSDRFSAERTGGSVSTLTIQRTQQEDSAVYLCASSSKGGETQYFGPGTRLLVL.

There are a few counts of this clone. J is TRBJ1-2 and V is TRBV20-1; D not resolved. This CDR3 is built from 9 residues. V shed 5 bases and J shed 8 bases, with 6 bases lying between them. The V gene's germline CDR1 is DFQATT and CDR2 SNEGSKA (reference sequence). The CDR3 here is CSAAYGYTF. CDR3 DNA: TGCAGTGCTGCTTACGGCTACACCTTC.

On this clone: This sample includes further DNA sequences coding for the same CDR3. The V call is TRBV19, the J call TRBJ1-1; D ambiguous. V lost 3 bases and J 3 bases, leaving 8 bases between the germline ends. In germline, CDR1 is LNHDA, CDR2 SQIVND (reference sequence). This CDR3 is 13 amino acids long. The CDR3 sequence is CASSIKQDTEAFF. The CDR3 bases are TGTGCCAGTAGTATTAAGCAGGACACTGAAGCTTTCTTT.

The CDR3 here is CASSLLTANEKLFF. CDR3 DNA sequence: TGTGCCAGCAGTTTGCTGACCGCGAATGAAAAACTGTTTTTT. V is TRBV28 and J is TRBJ1-4, with unresolved D. The CDR3 has 14 residues. V lost 3 bases and J lost 5, with 10 bases in between. The germline gives CDR1 MDHEN, CDR2 SYDVKM.

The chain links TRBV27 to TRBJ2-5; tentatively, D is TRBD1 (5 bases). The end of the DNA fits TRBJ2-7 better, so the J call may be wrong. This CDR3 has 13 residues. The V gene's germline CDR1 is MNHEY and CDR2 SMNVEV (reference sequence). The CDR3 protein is CASSISTDYEQYF. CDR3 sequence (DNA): TGTGCCAGCAGTATCTCGACAGACTACGAGCAGTACTTC.

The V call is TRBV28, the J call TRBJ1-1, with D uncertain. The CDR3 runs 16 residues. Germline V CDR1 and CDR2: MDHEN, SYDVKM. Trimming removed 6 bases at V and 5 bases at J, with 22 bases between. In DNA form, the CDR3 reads TGTGCCAGCAGACACTACACCGCGGCAGACCGGACTGAAGCTTTCTTT. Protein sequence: CASRHYTAADRTEAFF.

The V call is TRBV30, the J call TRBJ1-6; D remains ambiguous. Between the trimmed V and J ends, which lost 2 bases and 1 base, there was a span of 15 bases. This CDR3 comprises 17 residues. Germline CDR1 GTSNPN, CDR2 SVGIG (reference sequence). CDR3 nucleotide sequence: TGTGCCTGGAGTACTCGAGGGTTTGTGTCCTATAATTCACCCCTCCACTTT. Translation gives CAWSTRGFVSYNSPLHF.

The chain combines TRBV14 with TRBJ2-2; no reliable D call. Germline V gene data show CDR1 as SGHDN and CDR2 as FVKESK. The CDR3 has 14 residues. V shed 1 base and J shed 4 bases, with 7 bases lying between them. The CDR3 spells CASSQARTTGELFF. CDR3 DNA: TGTGCCAGCAGCCAAGCCAGAACCACCGGGGAGCTGTTTTTT.

For the CDR3, the DNA is TGTGCCAGCAGCGACGGGACAGGGGGCCTGCCCCAGCATTTT. Residues: CASSDGTGGLPQHF. The rearrangement links TRBV11-2 to TRBJ1-5; TRBD1 agrees at 12 bases. CDR1 and CDR2 from the germline V gene are SGHAT and FQNNGV. The CDR3 consists of 14 residues. The V and J ends lost 5 bases and 9 bases, in that order; junction bases with no gene match: 5.

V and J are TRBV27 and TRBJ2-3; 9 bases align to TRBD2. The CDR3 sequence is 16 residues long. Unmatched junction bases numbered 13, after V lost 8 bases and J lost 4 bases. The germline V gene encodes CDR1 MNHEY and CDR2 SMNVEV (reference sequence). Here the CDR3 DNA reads TGTGCCAGCTCTAAACTACGGGGGACTAGCTCAGATACGCAGTATTTT. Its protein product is CASSKLRGTSSDTQYF.

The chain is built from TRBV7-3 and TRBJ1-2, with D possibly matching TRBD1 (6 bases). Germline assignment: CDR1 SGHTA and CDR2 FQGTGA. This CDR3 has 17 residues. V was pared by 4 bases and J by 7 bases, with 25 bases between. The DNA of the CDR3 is TGTGCCAGCAGCTCCCTTTCGTCCGGACGCGGGGGCGTTGGCTACACCTTC. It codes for CASSSLSSGRGGVGYTF. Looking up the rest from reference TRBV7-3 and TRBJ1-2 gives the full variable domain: GAGVSQTPSNKVTEKGKYVELRCDPISGHTALYWYRQSLGQGPEFLIYFQGTGAADDSGLPNDRFFAVRPEGSVSTLKIQRTERGDSAVYLCASSSLSSGRGGVGYTFGSGTRLTVV.

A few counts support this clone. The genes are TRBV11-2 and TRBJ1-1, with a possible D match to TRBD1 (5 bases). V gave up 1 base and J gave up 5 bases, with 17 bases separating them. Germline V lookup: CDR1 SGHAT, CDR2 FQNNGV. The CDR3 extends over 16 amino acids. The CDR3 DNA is TGTGCCAGCAGCTTAGTGGCGGGGCAGTCAGATACTGAAGCTTTCTTT. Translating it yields CASSLVAGQSDTEAFF.

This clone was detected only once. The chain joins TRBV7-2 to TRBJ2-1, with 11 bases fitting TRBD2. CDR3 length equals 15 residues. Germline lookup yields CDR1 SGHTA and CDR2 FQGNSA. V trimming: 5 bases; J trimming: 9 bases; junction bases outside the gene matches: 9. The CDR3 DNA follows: TGTGCCAGCAGCCGCACTAGCGGGGGCTTTATTGAGCAGTTCTTC. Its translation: CASSRTSGGFIEQFF.

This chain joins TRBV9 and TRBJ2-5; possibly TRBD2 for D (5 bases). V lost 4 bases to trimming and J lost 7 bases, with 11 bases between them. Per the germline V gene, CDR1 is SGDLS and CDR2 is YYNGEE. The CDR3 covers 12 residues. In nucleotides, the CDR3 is TGTGCCAGCAGCCCAACCCGGGGGACCCAGTACTTC. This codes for CASSPTRGTQYF.

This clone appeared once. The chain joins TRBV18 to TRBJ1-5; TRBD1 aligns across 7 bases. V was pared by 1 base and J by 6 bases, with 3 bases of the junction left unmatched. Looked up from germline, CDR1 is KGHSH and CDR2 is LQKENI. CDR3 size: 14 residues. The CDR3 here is CASSPQGAGQPQHF. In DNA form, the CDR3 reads TGTGCCAGCTCACCACAGGGGGCGGGTCAGCCCCAGCATTTT.